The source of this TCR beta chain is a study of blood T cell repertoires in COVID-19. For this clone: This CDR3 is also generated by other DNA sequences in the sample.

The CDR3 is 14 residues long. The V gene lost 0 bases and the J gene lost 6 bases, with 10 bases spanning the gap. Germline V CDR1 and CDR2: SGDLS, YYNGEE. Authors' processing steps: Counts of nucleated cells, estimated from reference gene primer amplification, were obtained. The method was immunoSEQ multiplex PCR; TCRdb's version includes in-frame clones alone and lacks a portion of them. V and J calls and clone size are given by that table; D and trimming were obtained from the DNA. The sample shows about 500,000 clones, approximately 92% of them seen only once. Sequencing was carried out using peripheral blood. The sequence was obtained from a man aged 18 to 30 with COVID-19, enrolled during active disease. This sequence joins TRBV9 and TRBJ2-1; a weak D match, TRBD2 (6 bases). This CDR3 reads CASSVAPGGNEQFF. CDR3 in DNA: TGTGCCAGCAGCGTAGCCCCCGGGGGCAATGAGCAGTTCTTC. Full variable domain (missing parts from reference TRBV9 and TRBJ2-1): DSGVTQTPKHLITATGQRVTLRCSPRSGDLSVYWYQQSLDQGLQFLIQYYNGEERAKGNILERFSAQQFPDLHSELNLSSLELGDSALYFCASSVAPGGNEQFFGPGTRLTVL.